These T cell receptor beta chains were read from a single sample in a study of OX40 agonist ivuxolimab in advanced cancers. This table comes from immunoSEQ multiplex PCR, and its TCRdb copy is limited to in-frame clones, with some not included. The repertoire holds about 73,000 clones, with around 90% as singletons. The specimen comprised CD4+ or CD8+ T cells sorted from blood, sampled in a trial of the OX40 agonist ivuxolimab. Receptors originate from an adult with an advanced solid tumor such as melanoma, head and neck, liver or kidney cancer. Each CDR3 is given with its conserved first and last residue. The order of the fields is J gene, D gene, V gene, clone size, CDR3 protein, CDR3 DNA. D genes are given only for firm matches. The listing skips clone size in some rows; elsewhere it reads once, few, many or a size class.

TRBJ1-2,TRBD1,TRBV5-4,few,CASSSGQDSGYTF,TGTGCCAGCAGCTCCGGACAGGATTCTGGCTACACCTTC
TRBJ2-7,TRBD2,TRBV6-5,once,CASVRLAGYEQYF,TGTGCCAGCGTCCGACTAGCGGGTTACGAGCAGTACTTC
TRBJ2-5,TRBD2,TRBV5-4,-,CASIQAGTETQYF,TGTGCCAGCATCCAAGCGGGAACAGAGACCCAGTACTTC
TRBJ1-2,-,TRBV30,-,CAWSGGFGQAVNYGYTF,TGTGCCTGGAGCGGGGGATTTGGGCAGGCCGTGAACTATGGCTACACCTTC
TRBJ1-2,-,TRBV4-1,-,CASSLQPGDNYGYTF,TGCGCCAGCAGCCTCCAGCCGGGGGATAACTATGGCTACACCTTC
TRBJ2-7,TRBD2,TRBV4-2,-,CASSQVGGRAYEQYF,TGTGCCAGCAGCCAAGTGGGCGGGAGGGCCTACGAGCAGTACTTC
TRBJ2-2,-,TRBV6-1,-,CASSTTDRNTGELFF,TGTGCCAGCAGCACGACGGACAGGAACACCGGGGAGCTGTTTTTT
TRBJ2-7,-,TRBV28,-,CASSGGAQIYEQYF,TGTGCCAGCAGTGGGGGGGCCCAAATCTACGAGCAGTACTTC
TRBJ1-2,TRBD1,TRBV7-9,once,CASSDRGNYGYTF,TGTGCCAGCAGCGACAGGGGGAACTATGGCTACACCTTC
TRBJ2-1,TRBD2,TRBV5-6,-,CASSLGPRGGGEQFF,TGTGCCAGCAGCCTGGGACCTCGGGGCGGGGGTGAGCAGTTCTTC
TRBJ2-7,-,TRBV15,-,CATSRDPISSYEQYF,TGTGCCACCAGCAGAGACCCTATTAGCTCCTACGAGCAGTACTTC